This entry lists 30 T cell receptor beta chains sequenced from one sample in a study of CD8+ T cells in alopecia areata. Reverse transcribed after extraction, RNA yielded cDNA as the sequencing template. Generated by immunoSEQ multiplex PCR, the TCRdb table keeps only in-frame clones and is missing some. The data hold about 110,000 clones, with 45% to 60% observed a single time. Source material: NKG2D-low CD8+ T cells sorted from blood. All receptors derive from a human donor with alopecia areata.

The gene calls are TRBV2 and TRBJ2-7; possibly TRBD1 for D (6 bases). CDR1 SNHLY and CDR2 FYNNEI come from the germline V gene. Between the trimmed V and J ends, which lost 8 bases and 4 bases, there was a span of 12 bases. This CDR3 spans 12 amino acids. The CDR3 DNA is TGTGCCAGCGGGTCCGGACAGTACGAGCAGTACTTC. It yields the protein CASGSGQYEQYF.

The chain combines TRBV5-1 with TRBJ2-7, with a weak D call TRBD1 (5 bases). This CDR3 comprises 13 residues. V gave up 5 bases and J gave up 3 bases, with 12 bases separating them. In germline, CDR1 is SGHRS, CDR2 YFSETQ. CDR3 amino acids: CASSSLQGYEQYF. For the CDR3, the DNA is TGCGCCAGCAGTTCCCTTCAGGGCTACGAGCAGTACTTC.

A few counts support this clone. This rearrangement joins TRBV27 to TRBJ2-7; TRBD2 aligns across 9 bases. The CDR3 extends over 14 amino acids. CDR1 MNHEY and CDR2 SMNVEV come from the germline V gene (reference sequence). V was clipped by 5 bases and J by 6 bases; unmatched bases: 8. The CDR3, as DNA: TGTGCCAGCAGTGTGGGACTAGCTGCTGGCGAGCAGTACTTC. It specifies CASSVGLAAGEQYF.

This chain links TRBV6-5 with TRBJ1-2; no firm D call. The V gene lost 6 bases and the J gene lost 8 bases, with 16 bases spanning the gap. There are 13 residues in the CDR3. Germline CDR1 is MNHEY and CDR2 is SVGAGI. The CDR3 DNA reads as TGTGCCAGCAGCCTTCTCTCCGCCGGAGGCTACACCTTC. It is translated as CASSLLSAGGYTF.

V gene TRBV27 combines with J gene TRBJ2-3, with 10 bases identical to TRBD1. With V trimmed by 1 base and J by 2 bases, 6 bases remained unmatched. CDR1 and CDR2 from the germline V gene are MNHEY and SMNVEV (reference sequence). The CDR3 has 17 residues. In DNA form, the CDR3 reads TGTGCCAGCAGTTTATTCCGGGACAGGGGACCCACAGATACGCAGTATTTT. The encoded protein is CASSLFRDRGPTDTQYF.

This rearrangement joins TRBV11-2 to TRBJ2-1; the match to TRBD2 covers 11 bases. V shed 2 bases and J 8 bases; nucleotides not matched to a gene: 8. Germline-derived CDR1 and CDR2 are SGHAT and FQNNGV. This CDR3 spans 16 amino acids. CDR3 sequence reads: CASSLYQGTSGDEQFF. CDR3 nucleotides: TGTGCCAGCAGCTTATATCAAGGGACTAGCGGCGATGAGCAGTTCTTC.

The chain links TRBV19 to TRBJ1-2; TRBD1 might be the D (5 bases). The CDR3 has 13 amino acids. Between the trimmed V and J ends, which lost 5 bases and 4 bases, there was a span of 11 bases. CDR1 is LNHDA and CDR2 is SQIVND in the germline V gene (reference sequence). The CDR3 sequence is CASSAGTGYGYTF. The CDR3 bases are TGTGCCAGTAGTGCCGGGACTGGCTATGGCTACACCTTC. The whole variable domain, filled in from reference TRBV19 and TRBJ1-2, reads DGGITQSPKYLFRKEGQNVTLSCEQNLNHDAMYWYRQDPGQGLRLIYYSQIVNDFQKGDIAEGYSVSREKKESFPLTVTSAQKNPTAFYLCASSAGTGYGYTFGSGTRLTVV.

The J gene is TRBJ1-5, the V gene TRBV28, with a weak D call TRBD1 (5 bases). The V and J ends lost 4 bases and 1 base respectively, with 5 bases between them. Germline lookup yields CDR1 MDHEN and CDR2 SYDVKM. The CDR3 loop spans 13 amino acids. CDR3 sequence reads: CASSYRSNQPQHF. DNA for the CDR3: TGTGCCAGCAGTTACAGGAGCAATCAGCCCCAGCATTTT.

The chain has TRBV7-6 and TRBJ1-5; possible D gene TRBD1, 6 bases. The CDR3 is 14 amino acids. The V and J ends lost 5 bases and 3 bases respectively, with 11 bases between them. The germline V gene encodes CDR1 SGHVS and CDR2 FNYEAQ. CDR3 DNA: TGTGCCAGCAGCGCTGGACAGATCAATCAGCCCCAGCATTTT. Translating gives CASSAGQINQPQHF.

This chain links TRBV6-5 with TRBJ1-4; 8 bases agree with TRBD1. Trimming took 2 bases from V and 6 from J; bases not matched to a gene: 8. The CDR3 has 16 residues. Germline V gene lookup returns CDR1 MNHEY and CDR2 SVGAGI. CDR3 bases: TGTGCCAGCAGTTACACCAGGACAGGGAGGGATGAAAAACTGTTTTTT. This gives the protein CASSYTRTGRDEKLFF.

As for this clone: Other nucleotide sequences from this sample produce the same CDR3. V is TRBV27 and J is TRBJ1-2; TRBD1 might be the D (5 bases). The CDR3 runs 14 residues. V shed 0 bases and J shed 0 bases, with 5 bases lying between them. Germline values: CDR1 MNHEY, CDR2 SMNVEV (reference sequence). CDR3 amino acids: CASSLSGANYGYTF. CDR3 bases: TGTGCCAGCAGTTTATCGGGGGCTAACTATGGCTACACCTTC.

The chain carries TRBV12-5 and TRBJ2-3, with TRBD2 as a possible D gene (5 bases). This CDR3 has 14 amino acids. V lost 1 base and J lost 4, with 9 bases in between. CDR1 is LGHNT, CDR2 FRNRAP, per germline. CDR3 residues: CASGLGTVADTQYF. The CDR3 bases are TGTGCTAGTGGTTTGGGGACTGTCGCAGATACGCAGTATTTT.

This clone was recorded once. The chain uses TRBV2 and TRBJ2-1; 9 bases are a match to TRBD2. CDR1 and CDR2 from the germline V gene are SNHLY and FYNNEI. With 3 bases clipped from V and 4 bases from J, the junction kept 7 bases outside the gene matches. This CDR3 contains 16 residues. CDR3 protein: CASSERLAGPYNEQFF. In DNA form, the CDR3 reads TGTGCCAGCAGTGAGAGGCTAGCGGGGCCATACAATGAGCAGTTCTTC.

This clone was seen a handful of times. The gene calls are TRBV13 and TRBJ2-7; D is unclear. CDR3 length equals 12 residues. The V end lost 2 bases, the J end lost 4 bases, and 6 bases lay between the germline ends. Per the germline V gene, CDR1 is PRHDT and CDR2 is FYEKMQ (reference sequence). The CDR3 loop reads CASSLSRYEQYF. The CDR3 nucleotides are TGTGCCAGCAGCTTATCCCGATACGAGCAGTACTTC.

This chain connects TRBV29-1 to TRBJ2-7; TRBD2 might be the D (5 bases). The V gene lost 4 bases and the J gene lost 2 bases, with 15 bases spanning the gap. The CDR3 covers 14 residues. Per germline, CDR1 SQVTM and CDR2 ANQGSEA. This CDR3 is CSVVAADRPYEQYF. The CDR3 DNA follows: TGCAGCGTTGTCGCAGCGGATAGGCCCTACGAGCAGTACTTC.

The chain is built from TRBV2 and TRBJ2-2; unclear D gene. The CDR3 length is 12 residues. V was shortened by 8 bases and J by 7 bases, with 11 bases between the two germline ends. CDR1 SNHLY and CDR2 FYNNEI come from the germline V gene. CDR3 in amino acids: CASGQVVGELFF. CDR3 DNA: TGTGCCAGCGGTCAGGTCGTCGGGGAGCTGTTTTTT.

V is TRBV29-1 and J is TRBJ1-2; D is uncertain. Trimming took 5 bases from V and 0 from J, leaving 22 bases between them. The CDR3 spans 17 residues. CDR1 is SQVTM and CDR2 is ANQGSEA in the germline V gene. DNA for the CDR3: TGCAGCGTTCATTTTCCTTCCCGGGGAGGAGCTAACTATGGCTACACCTTC. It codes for CSVHFPSRGGANYGYTF.

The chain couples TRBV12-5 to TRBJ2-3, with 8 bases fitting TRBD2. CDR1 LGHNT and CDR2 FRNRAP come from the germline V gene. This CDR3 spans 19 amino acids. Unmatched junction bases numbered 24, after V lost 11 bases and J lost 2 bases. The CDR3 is CAVLHREASGSPNTDTQYF. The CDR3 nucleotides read TGTGCTGTCTTACATCGGGAAGCGAGCGGGAGTCCCAACACAGATACGCAGTATTTT.

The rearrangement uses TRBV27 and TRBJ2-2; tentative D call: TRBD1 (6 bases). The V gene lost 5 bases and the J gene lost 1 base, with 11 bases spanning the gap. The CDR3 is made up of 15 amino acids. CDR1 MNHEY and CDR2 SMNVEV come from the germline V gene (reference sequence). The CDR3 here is CASSAGAWNTGELFF. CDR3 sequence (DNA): TGTGCCAGCAGTGCAGGGGCTTGGAACACCGGGGAGCTGTTTTTT.

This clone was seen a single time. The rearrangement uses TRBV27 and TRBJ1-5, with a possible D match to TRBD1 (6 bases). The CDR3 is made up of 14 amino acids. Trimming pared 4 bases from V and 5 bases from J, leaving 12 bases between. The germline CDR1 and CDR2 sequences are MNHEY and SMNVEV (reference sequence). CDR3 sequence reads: CASSSNRVHQPQHF. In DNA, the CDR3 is TGTGCCAGCAGTTCCAACAGGGTTCATCAGCCCCAGCATTTT.

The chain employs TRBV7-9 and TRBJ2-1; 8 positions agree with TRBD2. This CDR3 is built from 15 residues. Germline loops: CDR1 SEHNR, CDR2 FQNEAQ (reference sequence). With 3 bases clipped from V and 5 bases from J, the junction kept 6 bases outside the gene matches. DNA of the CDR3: TGTGCCAGCAGCTTTTCAACTAGCGGAAACAATGAGCAGTTCTTC. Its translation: CASSFSTSGNNEQFF.

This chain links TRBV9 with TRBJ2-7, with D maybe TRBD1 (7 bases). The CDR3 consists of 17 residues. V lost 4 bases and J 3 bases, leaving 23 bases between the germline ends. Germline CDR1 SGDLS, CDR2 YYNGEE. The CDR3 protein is CASSSTLSEGAGYEQYF. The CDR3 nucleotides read TGTGCCAGCAGCTCAACCCTGTCGGAGGGGGCGGGCTACGAGCAGTACTTC.

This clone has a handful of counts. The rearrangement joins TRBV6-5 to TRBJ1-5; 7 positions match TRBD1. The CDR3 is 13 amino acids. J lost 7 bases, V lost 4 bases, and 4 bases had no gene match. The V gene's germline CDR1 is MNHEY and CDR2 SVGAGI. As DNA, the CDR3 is TGTGCCAGCAGTTCACAGGGGAACCAGCCCCAGCATTTT. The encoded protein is CASSSQGNQPQHF.

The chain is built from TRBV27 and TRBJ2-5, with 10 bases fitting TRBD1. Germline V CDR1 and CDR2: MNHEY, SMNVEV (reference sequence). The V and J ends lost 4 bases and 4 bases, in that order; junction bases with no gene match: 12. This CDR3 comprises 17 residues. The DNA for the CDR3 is TGTGCCAGCAGTTCCCCCGGGACAGGGGTAGTCGGAGAGACCCAGTACTTC. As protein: CASSSPGTGVVGETQYF.

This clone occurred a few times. The CDR3 region is CASPLLAGHTDTQYF. The CDR3 coding sequence is TGTGCCAGCCCCCTACTAGCGGGGCACACAGATACGCAGTATTTT. The rearrangement joins TRBV2 to TRBJ2-3, with 10 bases aligning to TRBD2. Germline CDR1 reads SNHLY; CDR2 reads FYNNEI. The CDR3 runs to 15 residues. The V and J ends lost 8 bases and 2 bases, in that order; junction bases with no gene match: 7.

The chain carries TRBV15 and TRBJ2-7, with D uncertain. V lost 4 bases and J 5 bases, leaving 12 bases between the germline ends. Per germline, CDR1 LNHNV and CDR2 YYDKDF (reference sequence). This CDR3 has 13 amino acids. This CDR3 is CATSMVLNNEQYF. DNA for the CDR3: TGTGCCACCAGCATGGTGTTGAATAACGAGCAGTACTTC.

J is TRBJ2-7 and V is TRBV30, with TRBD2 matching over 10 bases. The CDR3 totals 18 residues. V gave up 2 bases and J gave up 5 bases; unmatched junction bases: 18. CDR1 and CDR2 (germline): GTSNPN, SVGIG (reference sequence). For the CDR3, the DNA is TGTGCCTGGAGTTATCTGTCTCTAAGGCTAGCGGGAGCTAACGAGCAGTACTTC. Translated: CAWSYLSLRLAGANEQYF.

The CDR3 coding sequence is TGTGCCAGCCAGCCGGGACAGAGCTATGGCTACACCTTC. It codes for CASQPGQSYGYTF. The chain links TRBV19 to TRBJ1-2; 7 nucleotides match TRBD1. V shed 9 bases, J shed 4 bases, and the junction held 8 bases outside the gene matches. CDR3 length equals 13 residues. Germline loops: CDR1 LNHDA, CDR2 SQIVND (reference sequence).

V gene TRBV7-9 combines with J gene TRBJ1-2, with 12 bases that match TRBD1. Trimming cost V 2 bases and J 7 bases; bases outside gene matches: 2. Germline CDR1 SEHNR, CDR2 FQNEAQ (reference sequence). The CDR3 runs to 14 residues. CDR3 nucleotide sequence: TGTGCCAGCAGCTTACCGGGACAGGGGGCTGGCTACACCTTC. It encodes CASSLPGQGAGYTF.

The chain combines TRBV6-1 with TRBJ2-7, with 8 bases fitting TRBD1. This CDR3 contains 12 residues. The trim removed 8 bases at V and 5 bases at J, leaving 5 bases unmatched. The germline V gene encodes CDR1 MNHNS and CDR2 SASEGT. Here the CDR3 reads CASRDRSHEQYF. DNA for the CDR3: TGTGCCAGCCGGGACAGGTCCCACGAGCAGTACTTC.